This TCR beta chain was identified in a study of T cells in Graves' hyperthyroidism and ophthalmopathy. Overall study findings and caveats: Clonotypes that were expanded in thyroid above 0.001 mostly appeared in blood too.

CDR1 and CDR2 from the germline V gene are GTSNPN and SVGIG (reference sequence). With V trimmed by 7 bases and J by 2 bases, 10 bases remained unmatched. The CDR3 loop spans 15 amino acids. Diagnosis relied on clinical symptoms, serum thyroxine and TRAb, thyroid ultrasound and orbital computed tomography. TCR beta CDR3 regions were amplified from RNA. In the first-round RT-PCR of the TCR CDR3, the HTBI primer set was used. One entry per CDR3 protein results from TCRdb running MiXCR on the multiplex PCR reads. The sample consists of some 550,000 distinct CDR3 sequences, around 21% of them appearing once. This clonotype was observed at least ten times. What it binds is not known.

Sequences were obtained from blood. This chain joins TRBV30 and TRBJ2-7; 11 nucleotides match TRBD1. The sequence came from a man younger than 30 with Graves' hyperthyroidism. For the CDR3, the DNA is TGTGCCTCTCGGACAGGGGGCCGGTCCACCTACGAGCAGTACTTC. It encodes CASRTGGRSTYEQYF.